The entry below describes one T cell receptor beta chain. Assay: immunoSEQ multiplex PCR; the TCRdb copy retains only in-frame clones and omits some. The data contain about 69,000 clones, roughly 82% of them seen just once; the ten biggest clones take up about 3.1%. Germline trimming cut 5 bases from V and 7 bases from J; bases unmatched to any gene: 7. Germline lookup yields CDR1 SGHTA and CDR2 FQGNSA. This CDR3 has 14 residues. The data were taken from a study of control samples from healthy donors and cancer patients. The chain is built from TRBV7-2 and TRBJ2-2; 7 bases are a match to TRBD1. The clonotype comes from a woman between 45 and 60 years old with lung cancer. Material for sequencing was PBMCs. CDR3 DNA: TGTGCCAGCAGCCCCGAGGGGGCTTACGGGGAGCTGTTTTTT. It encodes CASSPEGAYGELFF.